The 12 T cell receptor beta chains in this list originate from one sample, sequenced in a study of blood T cell repertoires in COVID-19. Sequencing was performed with immunoSEQ multiplex PCR; in TCRdb, only in-frame clones are kept and a portion is missing. The sample carries 130,000 to 150,000 clones, approximately 82% recorded once. The sequenced sample consisted of peripheral blood. These TCRs come from a man between 60 and 75 years old with active or convalescent COVID-19.

The chain combines TRBV5-1 with TRBJ1-4; perhaps TRBD1 as D (6 bases). The V and J ends lost 4 bases and 0 bases respectively, with 10 bases between them. The CDR3 loop spans 15 amino acids. Germline V gives CDR1 SGHRS, CDR2 YFSETQ. The CDR3: CASSRGQPTNEKLFF. CDR3 in DNA: TGCGCCAGCAGCCGAGGACAGCCAACTAATGAAAAACTGTTTTTT.

The rearrangement links TRBV27 to TRBJ2-5; D ambiguous. This CDR3 is built from 13 residues. Trimming pared 2 bases from V and 1 base from J, leaving 5 bases between. From germline, CDR1 is MNHEY and CDR2 SMNVEV (reference sequence). The CDR3 region is CASSLLGQETQYF. The CDR3 DNA is TGTGCCAGCAGTTTACTCGGCCAAGAGACCCAGTACTTC.

The J gene is TRBJ2-4, the V gene TRBV27, with D possibly being TRBD1 (6 bases). V shed 7 bases and J shed 0 bases, with 13 bases lying between them. The CDR3 sequence is 15 residues long. Germline V CDR1 and CDR2: MNHEY, SMNVEV (reference sequence). DNA of the CDR3: TGTGCCAGCATGGTGTCAGGGGTAGCCAAAAACATTCAGTACTTC. This sequence encodes CASMVSGVAKNIQYF.

V is TRBV9 and J is TRBJ2-1; 8 positions agree with TRBD2. Germline loops: CDR1 SGDLS, CDR2 YYNGEE. Losses at the gene ends were 4 bases for V and 0 bases for J; bases not matched to a gene: 3. CDR3 length: 15 residues. In nucleotides, the CDR3 is TGTGCCAGCAGCTCGGGGGGGAGCTCCTACAATGAGCAGTTCTTC. This encodes CASSSGGSSYNEQFF.

The rearrangement joins TRBV2 to TRBJ2-7; D is possibly TRBD1 (6 bases). Between the trimmed V and J ends, which lost 6 bases and 0 bases, there was a span of 12 bases. The CDR3 length is 14 residues. The germline CDR1 and CDR2 sequences are SNHLY and FYNNEI. The CDR3 spells CASRRTANSYEQYF. The CDR3 nucleotides are TGTGCCAGCAGGAGGACAGCGAACTCCTACGAGCAGTACTTC.

The CDR3 loop reads CASGARGNQPQHF. For the CDR3, the DNA is TGTGCCAGCGGTGCCCGAGGCAATCAGCCCCAGCATTTT. The V and J genes are TRBV27 and TRBJ1-5, with D hard to call. In germline, CDR1 is MNHEY, CDR2 SMNVEV (reference sequence). V gave up 8 bases and J gave up 2 bases, with 10 bases separating them. The CDR3 has 13 residues.

The rearrangement links TRBV11-2 to TRBJ1-5; 7 positions match TRBD1. This CDR3 spans 15 amino acids. Germline V gene sequence: CDR1 SGHAT, CDR2 FQNNGV. Trimming at V came to 5 bases and at J to 1 base, leaving 5 bases not matched to a gene. The CDR3 DNA sequence: TGTGCCAGCAGCCCTTTGACAGGGAGCAATCAGCCCCAGCATTTT. Protein sequence: CASSPLTGSNQPQHF.

V gene TRBV6-5 combines with J gene TRBJ1-1; D is perhaps TRBD1 (5 bases). Trimming left V 5 bases short and J 2 bases short, with 12 bases between. The germline CDR1 and CDR2 sequences are MNHEY and SVGAGI. The CDR3 consists of 14 residues. CDR3 coding DNA: TGTGCCAGCAGTCTATACAGGATAAACACTGAAGCTTTCTTT. This sequence encodes CASSLYRINTEAFF.

In its sample, this clone was seen a few times. This chain connects TRBV15 to TRBJ1-1; 8 nucleotides line up with TRBD1. CDR3 length: 16 residues. Germline loops: CDR1 LNHNV, CDR2 YYDKDF (reference sequence). The junction had 6 bases not matched to a gene; V was cut back by 2 bases and J by 1 base. The CDR3 bases are TGTGCCACCAGCAGACCGGGACAGGCCACGAACACTGAAGCTTTCTTT. Translation gives CATSRPGQATNTEAFF.

The rearrangement links TRBV11-3 to TRBJ2-7; TRBD2 agrees at 14 bases. Looked up from germline, CDR1 is SGHNT and CDR2 is YENEEA. This CDR3 is 16 amino acids long. Trimming took 8 bases from V and 0 from J; bases not matched to a gene: 6. CDR3 in amino acids: CASGLAGGSPSYEQYF. The CDR3, as DNA: TGTGCCAGCGGACTAGCGGGGGGCTCACCCTCCTACGAGCAGTACTTC.

J is TRBJ2-3 and V is TRBV5-1; 10 bases fit TRBD2. V lost 5 bases to trimming and J lost 4 bases; unmatched junction nucleotides: 7. Germline V gene data show CDR1 as SGHRS and CDR2 as YFSETQ. This CDR3 has 15 amino acids. For the CDR3, the DNA is TGCGCCAGCAGTGCTAGCGGGAGTGTTTCAGATACGCAGTATTTT. The encoded protein is CASSASGSVSDTQYF.

The V call is TRBV10-3, the J call TRBJ1-1; D not certain. The CDR3 totals 14 residues. The germline V and J ends were trimmed by 8 bases and 3 bases, with 16 bases remaining between them. In germline, CDR1 is ENHRY, CDR2 SYGVKD. CDR3: CAISSTLEDTEAFF. CDR3 coding DNA: TGTGCCATCTCGTCAACGTTAGAGGACACTGAAGCTTTCTTT.